This entry features one TCR beta chain sequence. This clone was seen just once. Its specific antigen is unknown. No base-level quality is on record; no much larger clone is a single base apart. These data come from a study of shared clonotypes between healthy human individuals (dated by TCRdb to 2018 to 2020). For the wider study: The cohort included three men and a couple of women between 18 and 49 years of age. Different laboratories and diverse techniques were used to prepare libraries and sequence TCR repertoires, to increase sequencing depth and limit assay-specific biases. For each donor, CD4 naive and CD4 memory were each given three plates, CD8 naive was given two plates, and CD8 memory was given one plate. Each donor's leukapheresis produced roughly between roughly 0.85 and 9.5 billion PBMCs. Blood TCR repertoires of a handful of healthy adults were deeply sequenced to estimate repertoire size and the extent of clonotype sharing between individuals. The paper as a whole reports these results and caveats: Estimated clonotype richness was generally larger for naive than for memory subsets. The genetic and exposure-history diversity represented was limited by the small number of donors. Pairwise subsampling led to the expectation that sequencing depth would affect the degree of clonotype sharing among donors. Incomplete sequencing was indicated by rarefaction of sorted-subset datasets, despite the large sequencing depth. Higher generation probabilities were observed for clonotypes shared by all four sorted-subset donors than for non-shared clonotypes. Sampling was restricted to blood, and TCR repertoires in tissues likely differ from the TCR repertoires found in blood. Across several donors, about 5% of naive CD4, roughly 3.3% of naive CD8, 2.3% of memory CD4, and roughly 0.4% of memory CD8 clonotypes were shared.

The donors were healthy, HIV-negative adults who had no recently reported acute infections or vaccinations. All donors were Caucasian adults living in Nashville, Tennessee, USA. CD4+ T cells were enriched by magnetic negative selection; naive cells were then positively selected on CD45RA, and the negative fraction formed the memory subset. Blood was obtained by leukapheresis, after which PBMCs were separated by Ficoll-Histopaque density gradient centrifugation and cryopreserved in liquid nitrogen vapor phase. Purity and quantity of every magnetically sorted T cell population were checked by analytical flow cytometry. From each sorted fraction, genomic DNA was isolated and quantified by UV absorbance on a Nanodrop 2000c. V trim: 3 bases; J trim: 4 bases; unmatched bases: 6. The CDR3 spans 15 residues, from the cysteine through the phenylalanine. Kept here is only the CDR3 DNA, which spans 45 bases and is read in frame from base 1. The CDR1 and CDR2 encoded by the germline V gene are SGDLS and YYNGEE.

TCR CDR3 regions were amplified from genomic DNA by multiplex PCR using the deep immunoSEQ assay. Extracted genomic DNA from each cell subset was spread evenly across all wells of several immunoSEQ 96-well plates, with each plate serving as a replicate. For sorted subsets, around 0.2 ug genomic DNA, equal to some 30,000 T cell genomes, was loaded into each replicate PCR. Purified libraries were quantified with a Qubit 3.0 fluorometer, sized on a Bioanalyzer 2100, and re-quantified with the KAPA Library Quantification kit. Every immunoSEQ 96-well plate was sequenced on a separate single-read 150-cycle Illumina NextSeq 550 flow cell. For the original study's pipeline: Because only junctional sequences without quality scores were contained in the immunoSEQ output, filtering matching that applied to full-length reads could not be performed. Sequences were annotated with PyIR, a Python wrapper for IgBLAST v1.9, using IMGT germline references to assign V/J genes and CDR3. Reads with weak V/J assignments (E-value above 1e-6), missing CDR3, stop codons, out-of-frame junctions, or ambiguous translated residues were removed. V3J clonotypes were defined as sequences sharing an identical inferred V gene, J gene, and CDR3 amino acid sequence. Percentage overlap between repertoires was calculated by dividing the number of shared unique clonotypes by the size of the smaller repertoire. Richness of each repertoire was evaluated using RTK rarefaction, the Chao1 estimator, and Recon v2.1 estimates of unobserved clonotypes. Generation probabilities for all TCRbeta clonotypes obtained by the gDNA method from a handful of donors were computed using OLGA. TCRdb obtained this table from immuneACCESS and retained in-frame rearrangements with V and J assigned. These tables miss some clones; where compared with another copy, unresolved V genes account for less than half of the shortfall, and the remainder is unexplained. V and J calls and clone size are copied from that table; D and trimming were computed from the DNA. Counted in this sample were 2 million to 3 million clones; approximately 92% of them appeared once. About 0.13% of the sample goes to the ten largest clones.

Sequenced sample: naive CD4+ T cells sorted from blood. Read against the paper, the sample's cell subset or site label means: CD45RA+ positively selected. The receptor was derived from a man aged 18 to 30 in good health. The sequence links TRBV9 to TRBJ2-3; 9 junctional bases match TRBD1. The DNA is TGTGCCAGCAGCGACGACAGGGGGAAGTCAGATACGCAGTATTTT. It translates as CASSDDRGKSDTQYF.